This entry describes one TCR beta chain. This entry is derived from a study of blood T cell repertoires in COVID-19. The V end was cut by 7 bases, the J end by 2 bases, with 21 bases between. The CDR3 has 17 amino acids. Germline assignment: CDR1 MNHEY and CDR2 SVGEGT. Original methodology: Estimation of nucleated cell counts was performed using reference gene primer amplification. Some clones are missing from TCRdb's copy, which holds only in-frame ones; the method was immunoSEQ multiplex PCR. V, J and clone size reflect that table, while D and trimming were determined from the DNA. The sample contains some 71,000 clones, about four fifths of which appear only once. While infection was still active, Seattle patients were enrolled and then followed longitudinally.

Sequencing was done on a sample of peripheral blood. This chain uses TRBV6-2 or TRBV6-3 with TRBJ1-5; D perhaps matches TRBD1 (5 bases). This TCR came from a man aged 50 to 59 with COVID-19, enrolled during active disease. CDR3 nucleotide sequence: TGTGCCAGCACCCCAATTTGGGGCGGACCGGGCAATCAGCCCCAGCATTTT. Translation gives CASTPIWGGPGNQPQHF.